This TCR beta chain was sequenced in a study of blood T cell repertoires in COVID-19. Study summary: The United States, Italy and Spain were the sources of the acute and convalescent COVID-19 samples.

The CDR3 consists of 13 residues. CDR1 is MGHRA, CDR2 YSYEKL, per germline. Between the trimmed V and J ends, which lost 0 bases and 7 bases, there was a span of 7 bases. Original handling: Estimates of nucleated cell counts were drawn from the amplification of reference gene primers. Using immunoSEQ multiplex PCR, the repertoire was profiled, and TCRdb retains in-frame clones only, with some absent. For V, J and clone size, that table is used; D and trimming come from the DNA. The repertoire holds some 260,000 clones, with around 90% as singletons. Sequencing used peripheral blood. J is TRBJ1-5 and V is TRBV4-1; D is uncertain. This clonotype was obtained from a human donor in a cohort sampled during active COVID-19. As DNA, the CDR3 is TGCGCCAGCAGCCAAGAGTCAGTGCAGCCCCAGCATTTT. Residues: CASSQESVQPQHF.